These T cell receptor beta chains were read from a single sample in a study of blood T cell repertoires in COVID-19. Sequencing was performed with immunoSEQ multiplex PCR; in TCRdb, only in-frame clones are kept and a portion is missing. The sample records roughly 100,000 clones, roughly 90% being singletons. The specimen sequenced was peripheral blood. The receptors stem from a woman aged 55 to 70 with acute or convalescent COVID-19. Each CDR3 is given with its conserved first and last residue. A D gene is named only where the DNA matches it firmly.

J | V | D | CDR3 | DNA
TRBJ2-2 | TRBV4-1 | TRBD1 | CASSRTDRGYGELFF | TGCGCCAGCAGCCGAACGGACAGGGGGTACGGGGAGCTGTTTTTT
TRBJ2-2 | TRBV5-1 | TRBD2 | CASSLDGRGNTGELFF | TGCGCCAGCAGCTTGGACGGGAGGGGGAACACCGGGGAGCTGTTTTTT
TRBJ1-1 | TRBV12-3/TRBV12-4 | . | CASSPGYTEAFF | TGTGCCAGCAGCCCGGGGTACACTGAAGCTTTCTTT
TRBJ2-1 | TRBV13 | TRBD2 | CASSYETSGRALEDNEQFF | TGTGCCAGCAGCTACGAGACTAGCGGGAGGGCCTTGGAGGACAATGAGCAGTTCTTC
TRBJ2-3 | TRBV11-2 | TRBD2 | CASSKGLAGATDTQYF | TGTGCCAGCAGCAAGGGACTAGCGGGAGCAACAGATACGCAGTATTTT
TRBJ1-2 | TRBV28 | . | CASSQGHMTGGYTF | TGTGCCAGCAGTCAGGGACATATGACGGGGGGCTACACCTTC
TRBJ1-6 | TRBV20-1 | TRBD1 | CSASMGQKNYNSPLHF | TGCAGTGCTAGTATGGGACAGAAAAATTATAATTCACCCCTCCACTTT
TRBJ2-1 | TRBV28 | TRBD2 | CASSLVTSGRSEQFF | TGTGCCAGCAGTTTAGTCACTAGCGGGAGGTCTGAGCAGTTCTTC
TRBJ2-3 | TRBV11-3 | . | CASSLSAGDADTQYF | TGTGCCAGCAGCTTATCGGCAGGGGATGCAGATACGCAGTATTTT
TRBJ1-6 | TRBV5-1 | . | CASSLGAGSNNSPLHF | TGCGCCAGCAGCTTAGGGGCAGGATCCAATAATTCACCCCTCCACTTT
TRBJ2-2 | TRBV19 | TRBD2 | CASSLSGLNTGELFF | TGTGCCAGTAGCCTTAGCGGGCTGAACACCGGGGAGCTGTTTTTT
TRBJ2-1 | TRBV19 | . | CASKTVGQGLINEQFF | TGTGCCAGTAAGACAGTGGGGCAGGGGTTGATCAATGAGCAGTTCTTC